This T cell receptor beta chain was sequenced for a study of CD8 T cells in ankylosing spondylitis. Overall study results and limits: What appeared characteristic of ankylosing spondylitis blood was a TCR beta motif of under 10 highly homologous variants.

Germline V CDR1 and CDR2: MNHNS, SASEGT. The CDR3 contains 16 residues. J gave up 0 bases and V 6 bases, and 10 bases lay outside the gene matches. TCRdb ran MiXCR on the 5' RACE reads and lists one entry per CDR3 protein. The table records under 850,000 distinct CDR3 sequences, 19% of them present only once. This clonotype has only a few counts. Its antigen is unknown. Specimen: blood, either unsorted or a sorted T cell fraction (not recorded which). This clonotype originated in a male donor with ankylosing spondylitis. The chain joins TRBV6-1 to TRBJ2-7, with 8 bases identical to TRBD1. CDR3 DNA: TGTGCCAGCAGCCAGGGGCAGGGGGCGGCCTCCTACGAGCAGTACTTC. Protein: CASSQGQGAASYEQYF.